This T cell receptor (beta chain) is from a study of shared clonotypes between healthy human individuals. Whole-study context: Ranging from 18 to 49 in age, donors were a couple of women and a few men. Study-level results: The rarefaction results pointed to incomplete sorted-subset sequencing despite large depth.

This clone was observed a few times. Antigen specificity is unknown. Method: immunoSEQ multiplex PCR; TCRdb's copy keeps in-frame clones and lacks some. This table holds 650,000 to 700,000 clones, about 90% found once. Sequencing was performed on memory CD8+ T cells from PBMCs. Subset denoted: CD45RO+ cells pooled with CCR7-negative TemRA cells. The sequence came from a man aged 18 to 30 in good health. Some clones in this sample may be carry-over from other donors' samples.

The CDR3 coding sequence is TGTGCCAGCAGTTCGCTGGACAGAAGTTTGGGAGCTTTCTTT. This translates into CASSSLDRSLGAFF. J is TRBJ1-1 and V is TRBV27; D might be TRBD1 (6 bases). Trimming cost V 4 bases and J 10 bases, with 19 bases left between them. The CDR3 is 14 amino acids. Looked up from germline, CDR1 is MNHEY and CDR2 is SMNVEV (reference sequence).